The subject of this entry is one TCR beta chain. Antigen: not known. CDR3 length equals 16 residues. Germline V gene data show CDR1 as SGHRS and CDR2 as YFSETQ. V lost 4 bases and J lost 6; bases outside the gene matches: 10. Alongside CTLA-4 blockade with ipilimumab, patients with chemo-refractory metastatic non-small-cell lung cancer received focal radiation. This sample is part of a study of radiotherapy plus CTLA-4 blockade in lung cancer. Findings and caveats of the study: Interferon-beta and early blood T cell clone dynamics reportedly predicted response best.

Produced via immunoSEQ multiplex PCR; TCRdb's table is partial and in-frame only. The table lists approximately 28,000 clones, approximately 80% of them singletons. The specimen comprised peripheral blood, sampled from a patient treated with radiotherapy plus ipilimumab. The source of this sequence is a human donor with non-small cell lung cancer that progressed on radiotherapy plus ipilimumab. The chain combines TRBV5-1 with TRBJ2-1; 10 bases map to TRBD2. The CDR3 DNA is TGCGCCAGCAGCGCGGGCAGCGGGAGGGCCGCCAATGAGCAGTTCTTC. Its protein product is CASSAGSGRAANEQFF.